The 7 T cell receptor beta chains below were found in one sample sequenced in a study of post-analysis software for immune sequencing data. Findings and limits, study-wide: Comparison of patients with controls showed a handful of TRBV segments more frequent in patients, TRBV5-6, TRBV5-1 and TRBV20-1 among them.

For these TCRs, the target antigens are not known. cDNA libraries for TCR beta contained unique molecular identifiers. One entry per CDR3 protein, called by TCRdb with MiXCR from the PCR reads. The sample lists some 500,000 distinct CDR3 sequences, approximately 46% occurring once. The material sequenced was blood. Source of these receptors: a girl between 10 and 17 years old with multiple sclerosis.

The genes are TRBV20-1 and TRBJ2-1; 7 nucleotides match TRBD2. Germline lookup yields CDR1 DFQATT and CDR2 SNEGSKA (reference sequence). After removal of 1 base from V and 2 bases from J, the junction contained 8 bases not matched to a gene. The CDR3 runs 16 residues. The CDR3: CSARGLVGGPYNEQFF. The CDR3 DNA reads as TGCAGTGCTAGAGGGTTGGTGGGAGGGCCCTACAATGAGCAGTTCTTC.

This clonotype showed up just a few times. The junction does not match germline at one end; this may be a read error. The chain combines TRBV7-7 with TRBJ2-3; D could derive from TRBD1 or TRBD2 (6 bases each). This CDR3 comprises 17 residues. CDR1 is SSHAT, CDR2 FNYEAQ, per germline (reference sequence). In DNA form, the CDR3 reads TGTGCTAGCAGCCCCCTGCCGGGGGCGCGAGGCACAGATACGCAGTATTTT. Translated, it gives CASSPLPGARGTDTQYF.

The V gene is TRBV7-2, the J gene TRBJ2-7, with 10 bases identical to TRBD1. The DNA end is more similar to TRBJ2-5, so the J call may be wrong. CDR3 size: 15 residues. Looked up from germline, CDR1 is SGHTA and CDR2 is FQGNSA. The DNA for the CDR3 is TGTGCCAGCAGCTTCGCCGGGACAGGGGTAGAGACCCAGTACTTC. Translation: CASSFAGTGVETQYF.

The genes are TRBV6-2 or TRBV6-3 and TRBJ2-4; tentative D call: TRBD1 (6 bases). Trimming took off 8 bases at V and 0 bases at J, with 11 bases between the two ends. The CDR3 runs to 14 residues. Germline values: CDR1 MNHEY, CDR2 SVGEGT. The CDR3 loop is CASQGQIAKNIQYF. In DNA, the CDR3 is TGTGCCAGCCAGGGACAAATAGCCAAAAACATTCAGTACTTC.

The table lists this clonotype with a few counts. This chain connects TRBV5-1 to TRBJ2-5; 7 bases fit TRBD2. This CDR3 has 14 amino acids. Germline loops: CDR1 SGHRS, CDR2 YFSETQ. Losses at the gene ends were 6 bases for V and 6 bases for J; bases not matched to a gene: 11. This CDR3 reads CASKDERGGQTQYF. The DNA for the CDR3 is TGCGCCAGCAAAGATGAGCGGGGTGGGCAGACCCAGTACTTC.

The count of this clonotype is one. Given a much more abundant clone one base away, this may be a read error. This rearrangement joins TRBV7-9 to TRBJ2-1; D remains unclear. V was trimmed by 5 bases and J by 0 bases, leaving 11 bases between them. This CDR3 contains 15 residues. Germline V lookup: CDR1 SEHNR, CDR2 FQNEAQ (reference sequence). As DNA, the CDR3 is TGTGCCAGCAGCCCACTGGCTAACTCCTACAATGAGCAGTTCTTC. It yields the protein CASSPLANSYNEQFF.

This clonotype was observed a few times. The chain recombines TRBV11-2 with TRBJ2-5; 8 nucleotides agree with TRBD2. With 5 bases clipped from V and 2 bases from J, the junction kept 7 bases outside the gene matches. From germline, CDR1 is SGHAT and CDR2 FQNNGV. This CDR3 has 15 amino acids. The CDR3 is CASSPRPGGQETQYF. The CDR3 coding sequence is TGTGCCAGCAGCCCCCGGCCGGGGGGGCAAGAGACCCAGTACTTC. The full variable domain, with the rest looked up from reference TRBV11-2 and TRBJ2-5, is EAGVAQSPRYKIIEKRQSVAFWCNPISGHATLYWYQQILGQGPKLLIQFQNNGVVDDSQLPKDRFSAERLKGVDSTLKIQPAKLEDSAVYLCASSPRPGGQETQYFGPGTRLLVL.